Shown below are 15 T cell receptor beta chains from a single sample sequenced in a study of OX40 agonist ivuxolimab in advanced cancers. Data came from immunoSEQ multiplex PCR; TCRdb stores just in-frame clones and leaves some out. This sample yields about 64,000 clones, of which roughly 89% are seen a single time; approximately 5% belongs to the top ten. The source was CD4+ or CD8+ T cells sorted from blood, collected in a trial of the OX40 agonist ivuxolimab. The receptors shown here come from an adult with an advanced solid tumor such as melanoma, head and neck, liver or kidney cancer.

V usage is TRBV30 and J usage is TRBJ2-7, with 12 bases aligning to TRBD2. There are 15 residues in the CDR3. V lost 1 base, J lost 5 bases, and 6 bases stayed unmatched. Germline CDR1 is GTSNPN and CDR2 is SVGIG (reference sequence). CDR3 bases: TGTGCCTGGAGTGAGGCTAGCGGGAGGGCTCACGAGCAGTACTTC. Translating gives CAWSEASGRAHEQYF.

The V gene is TRBV4-2, the J gene TRBJ1-4; 10 bases match TRBD1. This CDR3 spans 16 amino acids. The ends lost 4 bases at V and 7 bases at J; junction bases unmatched: 9. CDR1 is LGHNA, CDR2 YNFKEQ, per germline. The CDR3 nucleotides read TGTGCCAGCAGCCTGGTTGCAGGACAGGGGGGTGAAAAACTGTTTTTT. Translated: CASSLVAGQGGEKLFF.

This chain uses TRBV14 with TRBJ2-3; unclear D gene. V lost 5 bases and J 6 bases, leaving 6 bases between the germline ends. Germline V CDR1 and CDR2: SGHDN, FVKESK. The CDR3 is 11 amino acids. The chain's CDR3 is CASSSRDTQYF. The CDR3 region has the DNA TGTGCCAGCAGCTCCCGGGATACGCAGTATTTT.

The V and J genes are TRBV4-1 and TRBJ2-3; 9 bases align to TRBD2. The length of the CDR3 is 20 residues. V lost 0 bases and J lost 0; bases outside the gene matches: 13. Germline V gives CDR1 MGHRA, CDR2 YSYEKL. The CDR3, as DNA: TGCGCCAGCAGCCAAGATATTCGAGCGGGAGGTTCTTCTAGCACAGATACGCAGTATTTT. Protein product: CASSQDIRAGGSSSTDTQYF.

The CDR3 DNA reads TGTGCCAGCAGACAGGGCCCAGTAAATTCACCCCTCCACTTT. Residues: CASRQGPVNSPLHF. The chain is built from TRBV6-5 and TRBJ1-6; TRBD1 might be the D (6 bases). The germline V gene encodes CDR1 MNHEY and CDR2 SVGAGI. The CDR3 runs 14 residues. V dropped 6 bases and J dropped 7 bases, with 13 bases sitting between them.

J is TRBJ1-1 and V is TRBV5-1, with a possible D match to TRBD1 (5 bases). Germline CDR1 SGHRS, CDR2 YFSETQ. V shed 3 bases and J shed 0 bases, with 9 bases lying between them. This CDR3 region has 14 residues. The CDR3 region is CASSSDTLNTEAFF. CDR3 sequence (DNA): TGCGCCAGCAGCTCGGACACGCTGAACACTGAAGCTTTCTTT.

The V call is TRBV19, the J call TRBJ2-7; no reliable D call. The CDR3 loop spans 13 amino acids. The V and J ends lost 3 bases and 1 base respectively, with 7 bases between them. Per germline, CDR1 LNHDA and CDR2 SQIVND (reference sequence). CDR3 region: CASSMAGSYEQYF. The CDR3, as DNA: TGTGCCAGTAGTATGGCCGGGTCCTACGAGCAGTACTTC.

The V and J genes are TRBV28 and TRBJ1-5, with D tentatively TRBD1 (5 bases). The CDR3 runs 16 residues. CDR1 is MDHEN, CDR2 SYDVKM, per germline. V was cut by 5 bases and J by 3 bases, with 17 bases left in between. The CDR3 nucleotides are TGTGCCAGCAGTCCGGCGGTGGGGCTTTACAATCAGCCCCAGCATTTT. It codes for CASSPAVGLYNQPQHF.

The chain is built from TRBV7-3 and TRBJ2-1, with D unclear. The CDR3 runs 13 residues. Germline-derived CDR1 and CDR2 are SGHTA and FQGTGA. V shed 1 base and J shed 9 bases, with 10 bases lying between them. CDR3 protein: CASSLMAAGEQFF. CDR3 DNA: TGTGCCAGCAGCTTAATGGCGGCCGGTGAGCAGTTCTTC.

The V and J genes are TRBV15 and TRBJ2-7, with 9 bases fitting TRBD1. V was pared by 2 bases and J by 2 bases, with 4 bases of the junction left unmatched. The germline CDR1 and CDR2 sequences are LNHNV and YYDKDF (reference sequence). The CDR3 totals 15 residues. The CDR3 sequence is CATSRQTGGPYEQYF. Written as DNA, the CDR3 is TGTGCCACCAGCAGACAGACAGGGGGACCCTACGAGCAGTACTTC.

This clone occurred once. The V and J genes are TRBV4-1 and TRBJ1-5; D remains ambiguous. Trimming cost V 1 base and J 0 bases, with 4 bases left between them. The CDR3 runs to 14 residues. Looked up from germline, CDR1 is MGHRA and CDR2 is YSYEKL. The CDR3 bases are TGCGCCAGCAGCCAAGGAGATAGCAATCAGCCCCAGCATTTT. It yields the protein CASSQGDSNQPQHF.

V and J are TRBV28 and TRBJ2-1; 11 bases line up with TRBD2. This CDR3 region has 15 residues. Germline CDR1 is MDHEN and CDR2 is SYDVKM. V was clipped by 4 bases and J by 4 bases; unmatched bases: 3. CDR3 nucleotides: TGTGCCAGCAGTTGGGGGACTAGCGGTTACAATGAGCAGTTCTTC. As protein: CASSWGTSGYNEQFF.

The chain uses TRBV6-5 and TRBJ2-5; 10 bases agree with TRBD2. CDR3 size: 16 residues. Germline V gives CDR1 MNHEY, CDR2 SVGAGI. V lost 4 bases to trimming and J lost 0 bases; unmatched junction nucleotides: 5. CDR3 protein: CASSSILAGNQETQYF. CDR3 DNA: TGTGCCAGCAGTTCCATACTAGCGGGGAACCAAGAGACCCAGTACTTC.

J is TRBJ2-2 and V is TRBV19; D is uncertain. The germline CDR1 and CDR2 sequences are LNHDA and SQIVND (reference sequence). The CDR3 sequence is 12 residues long. The ends were cut back, 5 bases at V and 8 bases at J, with 9 bases in the middle. CDR3 sequence: CASSRVSGELFF. Written as DNA, the CDR3 is TGTGCCAGTAGTCGTGTTTCGGGGGAGCTGTTTTTT.

The chain links TRBV5-4 to TRBJ2-3; 11 bases map to TRBD2. CDR3 length equals 15 residues. Germline assignment: CDR1 SGHNT and CDR2 YYREEE (reference sequence). The V and J ends lost 0 bases and 8 bases, in that order; junction bases with no gene match: 5. Here the CDR3 reads CASSLAVLAGGTQYF. For the CDR3, the DNA is TGTGCCAGCAGCTTGGCTGTGCTAGCGGGAGGTACGCAGTATTTT. The whole variable domain, filled in from reference TRBV5-4 and TRBJ2-3, reads ETGVTQSPTHLIKTRGQQVTLRCSSQSGHNTVSWYQQALGQGPQFIFQYYREEENGRGNFPPRFSGLQFPNYSSELNVNALELDDSALYLCASSLAVLAGGTQYFGPGTRLTVL.